A selection of T cell receptor beta chains follows, all from one sample in a study of blood T cell repertoires in COVID-19. Repertoires were generated with immunoSEQ multiplex PCR, while TCRdb's copy carries only in-frame clones and drops some. Of nearly 35,000 clones listed, less than 85% are singletons. The source material was peripheral blood. All receptors derive from a human donor with acute or convalescent COVID-19. The donor label of this sample is uncertain. Both conserved end residues are part of each CDR3. Each record gives: D gene, J gene, V gene, clone size, CDR3 DNA, CDR3 protein. D genes are given only for firm matches. Clone sizes are given selectively: once, few, many, or a class where the clone is expanded.

d_call: TRBD1
j_call: TRBJ1-1
v_call: TRBV2
clone_size: .
cdr3_nt: TGTGCCAGCAGTTACAGGGGGCTCCTCGCCCCGGCTTTCTTT
cdr3_aa: CASSYRGLLAPAFF

d_call: .
j_call: TRBJ2-3
v_call: TRBV3-1/TRBV3-2
clone_size: .
cdr3_nt: TGTGCCAGCAGCCAAGAGGGAGGAGCGGCCGGGTGGGATACGCAGTATTTT
cdr3_aa: CASSQEGGAAGWDTQYF

d_call: TRBD2
j_call: TRBJ2-1
v_call: TRBV28
clone_size: .
cdr3_nt: TGTGCCAGCGGGCGACTAGCGGGGTACAATGAGCAGTTCTTC
cdr3_aa: CASGRLAGYNEQFF

d_call: .
j_call: TRBJ2-1
v_call: TRBV5-1
clone_size: .
cdr3_nt: TGCGCCAGCAGCTTGGTCCTCGCGGATGAGCAGTTCTTC
cdr3_aa: CASSLVLADEQFF

d_call: .
j_call: TRBJ1-2
v_call: TRBV4-2
clone_size: .
cdr3_nt: TGTGCCAGCAGCCAAACTCATAGCAGTGGCTACACCTTC
cdr3_aa: CASSQTHSSGYTF

d_call: TRBD1
j_call: TRBJ2-1
v_call: TRBV30
clone_size: .
cdr3_nt: TGTGCCTGGACTAGACAGGGGAATGAGCAGTTCTTC
cdr3_aa: CAWTRQGNEQFF

d_call: TRBD2
j_call: TRBJ2-7
v_call: TRBV5-4
clone_size: few
cdr3_nt: TGTGCCAGCAGCTCATGGACTAGCGGATTATACGAGCAGTACTTC
cdr3_aa: CASSSWTSGLYEQYF

d_call: .
j_call: TRBJ2-3
v_call: TRBV4-2
clone_size: few
cdr3_nt: TGTGCCAGCAGCCAAGCAGTAGGGGGTACCACAGATACGCAGTATTTT
cdr3_aa: CASSQAVGGTTDTQYF

d_call: .
j_call: TRBJ2-1
v_call: TRBV7-9
clone_size: few
cdr3_nt: TGTGCCAGCAGCTTGAGGGGGGGACTCCCCTATGAGCAGTTCTTC
cdr3_aa: CASSLRGGLPYEQFF

d_call: TRBD1
j_call: TRBJ2-1
v_call: TRBV2
clone_size: .
cdr3_nt: TGTGCCAGCAAAACTTTCGGACAGGGGAACAATGAGCAGTTCTTC
cdr3_aa: CASKTFGQGNNEQFF

d_call: TRBD2
j_call: TRBJ2-2
v_call: TRBV4-3
clone_size: .
cdr3_nt: TGCGCCAGCAGCCAAGATATAACGGGACTAGCGGGAGCCGACACCGGGGAGCTGTTTTTT
cdr3_aa: CASSQDITGLAGADTGELFF

d_call: .
j_call: TRBJ2-1
v_call: TRBV3-1/TRBV3-2
clone_size: .
cdr3_nt: TGTGCCAGCAGCCAAGACACCCGTACTTGGACTACCTACAATGAGCAGTTCTTC
cdr3_aa: CASSQDTRTWTTYNEQFF

d_call: TRBD1
j_call: TRBJ1-1
v_call: TRBV19
clone_size: .
cdr3_nt: TGTGCCAGTAGTATGGGGACAGAGAACACTGAAGCTTTCTTT
cdr3_aa: CASSMGTENTEAFF

d_call: TRBD2
j_call: TRBJ2-1
v_call: TRBV7-6
clone_size: .
cdr3_nt: TGTGCCAGCAGCTCTTTAGCGGGAGGGCCGAGCAATGAGCAGTTCTTC
cdr3_aa: CASSSLAGGPSNEQFF

d_call: TRBD2
j_call: TRBJ2-3
v_call: TRBV14
clone_size: .
cdr3_nt: TGTGCCAGCAGCCTTCTCCGGCCTGGACTAGCGGGGGCCACAGATACGCAGTATTTT
cdr3_aa: CASSLLRPGLAGATDTQYF

d_call: .
j_call: TRBJ2-4
v_call: TRBV19
clone_size: .
cdr3_nt: TGTGCCAGTAGTATAGATAAAGAGGGCAGGAAAAACATTCAGTACTTC
cdr3_aa: CASSIDKEGRKNIQYF

d_call: .
j_call: TRBJ1-2
v_call: TRBV24-1
clone_size: .
cdr3_nt: TGTGCCACCAGTGATGATGGCAGTCCTGGCTACACCTTC
cdr3_aa: CATSDDGSPGYTF

d_call: .
j_call: TRBJ2-2
v_call: TRBV14
clone_size: .
cdr3_nt: TGTGCCAGCAGCCCTAGGGGTTGGTCGGGTCACGGGGAGCTGTTTTTT
cdr3_aa: CASSPRGWSGHGELFF

d_call: .
j_call: TRBJ2-6
v_call: TRBV7-3
clone_size: .
cdr3_nt: TGTGCCAGCAGCTTAACGGGGGCGGCGGCGGCTGGGGCCAACGTCCTGACTTTC
cdr3_aa: CASSLTGAAAAGANVLTF

d_call: .
j_call: TRBJ1-1
v_call: TRBV19
clone_size: .
cdr3_nt: TGTGCCAGTAGTGATCTATCGACAGACTTGAACACTGAAGCTTTCTTT
cdr3_aa: CASSDLSTDLNTEAFF

d_call: TRBD1
j_call: TRBJ2-1
v_call: TRBV6-1
clone_size: .
cdr3_nt: TGTGCCAGCAGTGAAGCCGGGACAGGGGCCCCCTACTACAATGAGCAGTTCTTC
cdr3_aa: CASSEAGTGAPYYNEQFF

d_call: TRBD2
j_call: TRBJ2-7
v_call: TRBV6-5
clone_size: few
cdr3_nt: TGTGCCAGCAGCCCAGCGGGAGGGTTCTCCTACGAGCAGTACTTC
cdr3_aa: CASSPAGGFSYEQYF

d_call: .
j_call: TRBJ1-5
v_call: TRBV7-2
clone_size: .
cdr3_nt: TGTGCCAGCAGCGCACAATACGATCAGCCCCAGCATTTT
cdr3_aa: CASSAQYDQPQHF